The rows below give T cell receptor beta chains drawn from one sample of a study of PD-L1 blockade in urothelial cancer. The data were produced by immunoSEQ multiplex PCR, yet TCRdb's version contains in-frame clones alone and is incomplete. The top ten hold 16% of the sample, which has some 45,000 clones, about 84% seen once. Specimen: PBMCs, collected around atezolizumab (anti-PD-L1) treatment. The receptors originated from a man between 60 and 70 years old with urothelial cancer. CDR3s include the opening cysteine and the closing phenylalanine or tryptophan.

V: TRBV18; J: TRBJ1-5; CDR3: CASSPGGDQPQHF
V: TRBV6-4; J: TRBJ2-5; CDR3: CASSRVAGGGETQYF
V: TRBV5-1; J: TRBJ2-5; CDR3: CASSLNRGEIQETQYF
V: TRBV2; J: TRBJ2-5; CDR3: CASSGREGPETQYF
V: TRBV7-8; J: TRBJ2-5; CDR3: CASSFLETQYF
V: TRBV19; J: TRBJ2-5; CDR3: CASSMASGRAKETQYF
V: TRBV6-6; J: TRBJ1-1; CDR3: CASTPGTRNTEAFF
V: TRBV5-4; J: TRBJ2-2; CDR3: CASSTSGGAGELFF
V: TRBV7-2; J: TRBJ2-5; CDR3: CASSLDRQTQYF
V: TRBV5-4; J: TRBJ1-4; CDR3: CASSNAGTGATNEKLFF
V: TRBV11-3; J: TRBJ1-4; CDR3: CASRLRQGACNEKLFF
V: TRBV18; J: TRBJ1-6; CDR3: CASSPPTGNNSPLHF
V: TRBV6-1; J: TRBJ1-5; CDR3: CASSDGTGVLNQPQHF
V: TRBV18; J: TRBJ2-1; CDR3: CASSPGLANEQFF
V: TRBV6-5; J: TRBJ2-7; CDR3: CASSSIGEQYF
V: TRBV27; J: TRBJ1-6; CDR3: CASSFMEGSPLHF
V: TRBV6-1; J: TRBJ1-2; CDR3: CATRQSLPYGYTF
V: TRBV28; J: TRBJ1-1; CDR3: CASIGSLNTEAFF
V: TRBV5-4; J: TRBJ1-6; CDR3: CASSSGTSGYNSPLHF
V: TRBV6-1; J: TRBJ1-1; CDR3: CASSAFAEAFF
V: TRBV19; J: TRBJ1-4; CDR3: CASSILAAGGVFFF
V: TRBV7-9; J: TRBJ1-6; CDR3: CASSLGGGTNSPLHF
V: TRBV19; J: TRBJ2-7; CDR3: CASSIGTGVGYEQYF
V: TRBV6-1; J: TRBJ2-5; CDR3: CASSSYPEMVTQYF
V: TRBV5-4; J: TRBJ1-3; CDR3: CASSLHSGNTIYF
V: TRBV5-4; J: TRBJ2-5; CDR3: CASSLDRVRETQYF
V: TRBV7-9; J: TRBJ1-2; CDR3: CASSLGGQGAVYGYTF
V: TRBV7-8; J: TRBJ2-3; CDR3: CASSLGTRDTQYF
V: TRBV14; J: TRBJ2-2; CDR3: CASRVTGTGELFF
V: TRBV11-1; J: TRBJ2-5; CDR3: CASSIRQGWQETQYF
V: TRBV5-1; J: TRBJ1-2; CDR3: CASSVGDREGYGYTF
V: TRBV19; J: TRBJ2-2; CDR3: CASTSGSANTGELFF
V: TRBV29-1; J: TRBJ2-7; CDR3: CSVTRSPYEQYF
V: TRBV12-5; J: TRBJ2-3; CDR3: CASGPDSGGLSTDTQYF
V: TRBV5-1; J: TRBJ2-5; CDR3: CASSGNSGQETQYF
V: TRBV6-5; J: TRBJ2-1; CDR3: CASSYSAAGAYNEQFF
V: TRBV4-1; J: TRBJ1-3; CDR3: CASSQGGGGLLGNTIYF
V: TRBV11-2; J: TRBJ1-1; CDR3: CASSRDRNTEAFF
V: TRBV9; J: TRBJ1-6; CDR3: CASTQYSPLHF
V: TRBV7-2; J: TRBJ2-2; CDR3: CASSQRTGVAGELFF
V: TRBV30; J: TRBJ2-3; CDR3: CAWSKERGWNTDTQYF